Below are 11 T cell receptor beta chains sequenced from a single sample in a study of cytomegalovirus exposure and HLA in healthy donors. PCR amplification relied on 60 Vbeta primers (plus 13 Jbeta primers). Profiled with immunoSEQ multiplex PCR; TCRdb holds only in-frame clones, not every one. Found here are 70,000 to 90,000 clones, around 75% of them singletons; the top ten hold approximately 2%. The sequenced sample was PBMCs. All receptors derive from a man aged 40-49 years in good health and CMV-seronegative.

This chain uses TRBV19 with TRBJ1-2; tentative D call: TRBD1 (6 bases). The ends were cut back, 4 bases at V and 5 bases at J, with 11 bases in the middle. The CDR3 loop spans 13 amino acids. Germline-derived CDR1 and CDR2 are LNHDA and SQIVND (reference sequence). The CDR3 DNA reads as TGTGCCAGTAGTACCGGGACAAAGTATGGCTACACCTTC. It is translated as CASSTGTKYGYTF.

The chain links TRBV5-1 to TRBJ2-1; possibly TRBD2 for D (6 bases). Deletions cut 0 bases from V and 8 bases from J, with 12 bases between. The CDR3 totals 14 residues. The germline V gene has CDR1 SGHRS and CDR2 YFSETQ. The chain's CDR3 is CASSLDLATDEQFF. CDR3 nucleotides: TGCGCCAGCAGCTTGGATCTAGCGACGGATGAGCAGTTCTTC.

This rearrangement joins TRBV19 to TRBJ1-4; the D gene is possibly TRBD1 (5 bases). With 9 bases removed from V and 7 bases from J, the gap between germline ends came to 15 bases. Per the germline V gene, CDR1 is LNHDA and CDR2 is SQIVND (reference sequence). The CDR3 extends over 13 amino acids. The CDR3 DNA sequence: TGTGCCAGCGAGGGGCAGGGAGGTGAAAAACTGTTTTTT. The encoded protein is CASEGQGGEKLFF.

This clone was recorded a few times. The chain couples TRBV28 to TRBJ2-7; D is undetermined. CDR1 is MDHEN, CDR2 SYDVKM, per germline. V was shortened by 2 bases and J by 1 base, with 9 bases between the two germline ends. The CDR3 has 14 residues. The CDR3 nucleotides read TGTGCCAGCAGTTTAATGAGGTCGTCCTACGAGCAGTACTTC. Translating gives CASSLMRSSYEQYF. Variable domain in full (rest from reference TRBV28 and TRBJ2-7): DVKVTQSSRYLVKRTGEKVFLECVQDMDHENMFWYRQDPGLGLRLIYFSYDVKMKEKGDIPEGYSVSREKKERFSLILESASTNQTSMYLCASSLMRSSYEQYFGPGTRLTVT.

V and J are TRBV7-9 and TRBJ1-1; 10 bases agree with TRBD1. This CDR3 has 15 amino acids. Germline assignment: CDR1 SEHNR and CDR2 FQNEAQ (reference sequence). The trim removed 5 bases at V and 7 bases at J, leaving 10 bases unmatched. The CDR3 protein is CASSQPGQGFNEAFF. The DNA of the CDR3 is TGTGCCAGCAGCCAACCGGGACAGGGGTTCAATGAAGCTTTCTTT.

This clone has only one observation. The CDR3 nucleotides are TGTGCCAGCACCCCGGGTATAGGGGCCTACGAGCAGTACTTC. Its translation: CASTPGIGAYEQYF. This chain connects TRBV6-5 to TRBJ2-7, with a possible D match to TRBD1 (5 bases). Trimming shortened V by 7 bases and J by 2 bases, and 15 bases separated the two germline ends. CDR3 length equals 14 residues. CDR1 and CDR2 from the germline V gene are MNHEY and SVGAGI.

This rearrangement joins TRBV5-4 to TRBJ1-1, with D tentatively TRBD1 (6 bases). The CDR3 runs 14 residues. Trimming stripped 0 bases from V and 4 bases from J, with 10 bases between. Germline V gives CDR1 SGHNT, CDR2 YYREEE (reference sequence). This CDR3 is CASSLEGQSTEAFF. The CDR3 DNA is TGTGCCAGCAGCTTGGAAGGACAGTCCACTGAAGCTTTCTTT.

The V gene is TRBV6-6, the J gene TRBJ2-1; D possibly corresponds to TRBD1 (6 bases). V was cut by 5 bases and J by 5 bases, with 19 bases left in between. This CDR3 spans 16 amino acids. Germline V gives CDR1 MNHNY, CDR2 SVGAGI (reference sequence). CDR3 protein: CASSQLPGVRDNEQFF. The CDR3 coding sequence is TGTGCCAGCAGTCAACTCCCAGGGGTTAGGGACAATGAGCAGTTCTTC.

This clone was observed once. The chain couples TRBV29-1 to TRBJ2-1, with TRBD1 matching over 7 bases. Germline V lookup: CDR1 SQVTM, CDR2 ANQGSEA. The CDR3 runs 16 residues. With V trimmed by 0 bases and J by 3 bases, 8 bases remained unmatched. CDR3 protein: CSVEDLDREFYNEQFF. CDR3 DNA: TGCAGCGTTGAAGATCTCGACAGGGAGTTCTACAATGAGCAGTTCTTC.

The CDR3 DNA follows: TGTGCCAGCAGATTAGCGGGAAACCCGATACCCAACCGAGAAACAGATACGCAGTATTTT. This codes for CASRLAGNPIPNRETDTQYF. The rearrangement links TRBV28 to TRBJ2-3; 8 bases are shared with TRBD2. The CDR3 has 20 residues. Germline lookup yields CDR1 MDHEN and CDR2 SYDVKM. Unmatched junction bases numbered 23, after V lost 6 bases and J lost 3 bases.

The CDR3 region is CASSVGQTVSGANVLTF. CDR3 nucleotide sequence: TGTGCCAGCAGCGTAGGACAAACCGTCTCTGGGGCCAACGTCCTGACTTTC. The rearrangement joins TRBV9 to TRBJ2-6; no definite D call. Trimming left V 0 bases short and J 0 bases short, with 10 bases between. CDR3 size: 17 residues. CDR1 is SGDLS, CDR2 YYNGEE, per germline.